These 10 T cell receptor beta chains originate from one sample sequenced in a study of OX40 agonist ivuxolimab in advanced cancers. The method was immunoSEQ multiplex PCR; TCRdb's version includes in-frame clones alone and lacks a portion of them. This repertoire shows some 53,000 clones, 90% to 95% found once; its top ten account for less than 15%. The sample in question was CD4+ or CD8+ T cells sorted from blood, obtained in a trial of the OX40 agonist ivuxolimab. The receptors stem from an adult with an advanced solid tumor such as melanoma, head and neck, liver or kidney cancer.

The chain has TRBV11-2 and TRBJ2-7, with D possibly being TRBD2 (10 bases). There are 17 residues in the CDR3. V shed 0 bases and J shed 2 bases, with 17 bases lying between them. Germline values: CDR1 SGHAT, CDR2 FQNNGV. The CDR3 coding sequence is TGTGCCAGCAGCTTAGAAGCGGGAGGGACAGGGACCTACGAGCAGTACTTC. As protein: CASSLEAGGTGTYEQYF.

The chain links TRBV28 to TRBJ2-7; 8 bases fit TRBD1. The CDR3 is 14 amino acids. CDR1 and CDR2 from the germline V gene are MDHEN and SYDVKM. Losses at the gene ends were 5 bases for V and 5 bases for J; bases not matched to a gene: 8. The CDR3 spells CASSPGQEVNEQYF. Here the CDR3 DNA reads TGTGCCAGCAGTCCGGGACAGGAGGTAAACGAGCAGTACTTC.

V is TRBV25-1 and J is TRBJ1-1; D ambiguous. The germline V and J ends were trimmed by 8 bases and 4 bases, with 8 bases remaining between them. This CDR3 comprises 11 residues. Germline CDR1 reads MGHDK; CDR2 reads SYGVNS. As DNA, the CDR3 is TGTGCCAGCGGAGTCGGCACTGAAGCTTTCTTT. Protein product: CASGVGTEAFF.

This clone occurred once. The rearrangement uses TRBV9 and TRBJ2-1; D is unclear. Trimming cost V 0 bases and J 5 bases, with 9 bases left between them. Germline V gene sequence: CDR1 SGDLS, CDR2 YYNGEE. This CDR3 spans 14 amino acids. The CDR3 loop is CASSVALANNEQFF. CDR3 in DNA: TGTGCCAGCAGCGTAGCTTTGGCCAACAATGAGCAGTTCTTC. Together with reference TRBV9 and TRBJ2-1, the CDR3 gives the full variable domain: DSGVTQTPKHLITATGQRVTLRCSPRSGDLSVYWYQQSLDQGLQFLIQYYNGEERAKGNILERFSAQQFPDLHSELNLSSLELGDSALYFCASSVALANNEQFFGPGTRLTVL.

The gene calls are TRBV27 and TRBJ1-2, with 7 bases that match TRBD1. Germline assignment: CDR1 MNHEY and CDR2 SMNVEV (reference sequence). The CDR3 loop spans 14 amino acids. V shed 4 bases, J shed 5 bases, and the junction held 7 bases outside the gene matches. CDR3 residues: CASSSNRGGYGYTF. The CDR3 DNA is TGTGCCAGCAGTTCAAACAGGGGTGGGTATGGCTACACCTTC.

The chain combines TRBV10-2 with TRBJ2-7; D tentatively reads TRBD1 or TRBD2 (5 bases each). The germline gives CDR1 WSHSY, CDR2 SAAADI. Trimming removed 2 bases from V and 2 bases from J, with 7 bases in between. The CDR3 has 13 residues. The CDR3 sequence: CASSERGAYEQYF. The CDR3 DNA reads TGCGCCAGCAGTGAGCGAGGGGCCTACGAGCAGTACTTC.

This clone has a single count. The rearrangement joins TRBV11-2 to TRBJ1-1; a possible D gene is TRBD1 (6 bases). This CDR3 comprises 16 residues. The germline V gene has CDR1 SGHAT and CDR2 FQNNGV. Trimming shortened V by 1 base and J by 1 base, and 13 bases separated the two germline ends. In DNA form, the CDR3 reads TGTGCCAGCAGCTTAGTATGGGGGGCGGGGAACACTGAAGCTTTCTTT. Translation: CASSLVWGAGNTEAFF. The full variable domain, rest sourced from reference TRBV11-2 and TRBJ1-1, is EAGVAQSPRYKIIEKRQSVAFWCNPISGHATLYWYQQILGQGPKLLIQFQNNGVVDDSQLPKDRFSAERLKGVDSTLKIQPAKLEDSAVYLCASSLVWGAGNTEAFFGQGTRLTVV.

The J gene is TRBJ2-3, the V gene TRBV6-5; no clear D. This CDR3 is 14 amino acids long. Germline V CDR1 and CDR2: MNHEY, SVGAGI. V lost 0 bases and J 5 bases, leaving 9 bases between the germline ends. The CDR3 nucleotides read TGTGCCAGCAGTTACTCGATCGTCGGAGATACGCAGTATTTT. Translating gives CASSYSIVGDTQYF.

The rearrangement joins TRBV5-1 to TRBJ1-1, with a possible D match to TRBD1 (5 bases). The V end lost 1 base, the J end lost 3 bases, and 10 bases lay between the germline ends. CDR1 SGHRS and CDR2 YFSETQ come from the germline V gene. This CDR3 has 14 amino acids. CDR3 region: CASSLLPGDTEAFF. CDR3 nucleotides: TGCGCCAGCAGCTTGCTCCCGGGGGACACTGAAGCTTTCTTT.

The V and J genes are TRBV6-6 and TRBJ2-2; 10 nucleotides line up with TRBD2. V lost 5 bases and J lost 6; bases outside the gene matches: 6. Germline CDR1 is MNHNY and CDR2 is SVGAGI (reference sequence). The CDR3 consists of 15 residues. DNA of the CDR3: TGTGCCAGCAGTCGAGGACTAGCGGTCTCCGGGGAGCTGTTTTTT. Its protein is CASSRGLAVSGELFF.